The 13 T cell receptor beta chains below come from one sample, sequenced in a study of T cell changes during pregnancy in multiple sclerosis. TCRdb's copy holds only in-frame clones and misses some; the assay was immunoSEQ multiplex PCR. The repertoire holds 35,000 to 45,000 clones, with 91% as singletons. Sample: CD4+ T cells from peripheral blood mononuclear cells, taken in the second trimester of pregnancy. The receptors derive from a female donor in good health, enrolled as a control in a pregnancy study.

V usage is TRBV28 and J usage is TRBJ1-5, with D possibly TRBD1 on 5 matching bases. Germline CDR1 reads MDHEN; CDR2 reads SYDVKM. The CDR3 extends over 11 amino acids. Trimming removed 5 bases from V and 10 bases from J, with 9 bases in between. The CDR3 is CASSPGGPQHF. CDR3 in DNA: TGTGCCAGCAGTCCCGGGGGTCCCCAGCATTTT.

The chain carries TRBV5-1 and TRBJ2-7; weak D call: TRBD2 (6 bases). The germline V gene encodes CDR1 SGHRS and CDR2 YFSETQ. This CDR3 has 15 amino acids. Trimming removed 2 bases from V and 5 bases from J, with 17 bases in between. CDR3 in DNA: TGCGCCAGCAGCTTAATGACGGGCCCGGGGGACGAGCAGTACTTC. Amino acids: CASSLMTGPGDEQYF.

V gene TRBV4-2 combines with J gene TRBJ1-2, with TRBD1 identical over 9 bases. CDR3 length equals 15 residues. Unmatched junction bases numbered 3, after V lost 1 base and J lost 3 bases. Germline V gives CDR1 LGHNA, CDR2 YNFKEQ. The CDR3 reads CASSQGTGEDYGYTF. The CDR3 DNA follows: TGTGCCAGCAGCCAAGGGACAGGGGAGGACTATGGCTACACCTTC.

The chain uses TRBV7-2 and TRBJ2-7; D unresolved. CDR3 length: 14 residues. With 4 bases removed from V and 1 base from J, the gap between germline ends came to 11 bases. Germline CDR1 reads SGHTA; CDR2 reads FQGNSA. The CDR3 DNA reads TGTGCCAGCAGCTCCGGGTCCAGATCCTACGAGCAGTACTTC. Translating gives CASSSGSRSYEQYF.

This rearrangement joins TRBV27 to TRBJ2-7; TRBD1 matches 10 bases. The CDR3 has 16 residues. Trimming took 6 bases from V and 6 from J; bases not matched to a gene: 14. Germline CDR1 is MNHEY and CDR2 is SMNVEV (reference sequence). This chain's CDR3 is CASRYKWDRGFLEQYF. The CDR3 DNA reads TGTGCCAGCAGGTATAAGTGGGACAGGGGTTTCCTCGAGCAGTACTTC.

This chain connects TRBV28 to TRBJ1-2, with a tentative D call TRBD1 (5 bases). Looked up from germline, CDR1 is MDHEN and CDR2 is SYDVKM. The CDR3 is 13 residues long. The V end lost 2 bases, the J end lost 4 bases, and 8 bases lay between the germline ends. The chain's CDR3 is CASSLAGPYGYTF. The CDR3 bases are TGTGCCAGCAGTTTAGCGGGACCCTATGGCTACACCTTC.

The J gene is TRBJ1-3, the V gene TRBV7-8; 8 bases map to TRBD1. The CDR3 runs to 13 residues. Trimming took 3 bases from V and 8 from J; bases not matched to a gene: 3. Germline CDR1 and CDR2: SGHVS and FQNEAQ. In DNA, the CDR3 is TGTGCCAGCAGCTTCACAGGGGGGCACACCATATATTTT. Translated: CASSFTGGHTIYF.

In this sample, this clone turned up a few times. The chain joins TRBV23-1 to TRBJ2-7, with TRBD1 identical over 8 bases. TRBV23-1 qualifies as an ORF whose function is uncertain. V gave up 0 bases and J gave up 4 bases; unmatched junction bases: 11. This CDR3 is built from 17 residues. The CDR3 DNA reads as TGCGCCAGCAGTCAATCGGGGACAGGTCAAGAATGGTACGAGCAGTACTTC. This translates into CASSQSGTGQEWYEQYF.

This chain links TRBV19 with TRBJ1-2; tentative D call: TRBD1 (5 bases). Trimming removed 5 bases at V and 2 bases at J, with 15 bases between. This CDR3 is built from 15 residues. Looked up from germline, CDR1 is LNHDA and CDR2 is SQIVND (reference sequence). The CDR3 loop reads CASSSPGLRNYGYTF. CDR3 nucleotide sequence: TGTGCCAGTAGTTCTCCGGGACTCAGAAACTATGGCTACACCTTC.

The chain recombines TRBV4-2 with TRBJ2-5, with 11 nucleotides matching TRBD2. Trimming at V came to 1 base and at J to 5 bases, leaving 9 bases not matched to a gene. This CDR3 is 17 amino acids long. Germline lookup yields CDR1 LGHNA and CDR2 YNFKEQ. The CDR3 spells CASSQANSGGAAETQYF. For the CDR3, the DNA is TGTGCCAGCAGCCAAGCAAATAGCGGGGGGGCAGCGGAGACCCAGTACTTC.

This clone is deemed medium-sized (0.01 to 0.1%). V and J are TRBV2 and TRBJ1-3; D is ambiguous. Germline-derived CDR1 and CDR2 are SNHLY and FYNNEI. This CDR3 spans 15 amino acids. The V end lost 6 bases, the J end lost 7 bases, and 19 bases lay between the germline ends. The CDR3 DNA reads as TGTGCCAGCAGGAGCGGAGGACTCTCGACGAACACCATATATTTT. Its translation: CASRSGGLSTNTIYF.

The chain's CDR3 is CASSLSTGETQYF. The CDR3 coding sequence is TGTGCCAGCAGCTTAAGTACGGGTGAGACCCAGTACTTC. This chain links TRBV7-6 with TRBJ2-5; D uncertain. Per germline, CDR1 SGHVS and CDR2 FNYEAQ. Trimming took off 2 bases at V and 5 bases at J, with 9 bases between the two ends. This CDR3 region has 13 residues.

The chain has TRBV5-4 and TRBJ1-2; the D is unclear. CDR1 and CDR2 from the germline V gene are SGHNT and YYREEE (reference sequence). This CDR3 is built from 14 residues. Trimming pared 4 bases from V and 1 base from J, leaving 11 bases between. The CDR3 region has the DNA TGTGCCAGCAGCCTACCGGGAGTTAACTATGGCTACACCTTC. This sequence encodes CASSLPGVNYGYTF.